The rows below give T cell receptor beta chains drawn from one sample of a study of human CD4 T cells and Enterobacteriaceae. TCRdb keeps only in-frame clones here, not all; method: immunoSEQ multiplex PCR. The table lists tens of thousands of clones, just under 85% of them singletons. What was sequenced was memory CD4+ T cells from blood. The receptor set was obtained from a human donor in good health. Both conserved end residues are part of each CDR3. D genes are given only for firm matches. The size entry is marked missing in some rows and otherwise reads once, few, many or a size class.

CDR3 DNA,CDR3 protein,clone size,J gene,D gene,V gene
TGTGCCAGCAGCCAAGGTAGCGGGACGAATCCCAGCACAGATACGCAGTATTTT,CASSQGSGTNPSTDTQYF,-,TRBJ2-3,TRBD2,TRBV14
TGTGCCAGCAGCTTGAGTGCTGGAAACACCATATATTTT,CASSLSAGNTIYF,few,TRBJ1-3,-,TRBV7-6
TGTGCCAGCAGACTGTATACGAACACTGAAGCTTTCTTT,CASRLYTNTEAFF,-,TRBJ1-1,-,TRBV2
TGCGCCAGCAGCTTGGGGGGACAGCCGACCGTCTATGGCTACACCTTC,CASSLGGQPTVYGYTF,-,TRBJ1-2,TRBD1,TRBV5-1
TGTGCCTGGAATAGGGAAGGGACAGATACGCAGTATTTT,CAWNREGTDTQYF,-,TRBJ2-3,-,TRBV30
TGTGCCAGCAGCGCGGGCCCAGGGCACTATGGCTACACCTTC,CASSAGPGHYGYTF,-,TRBJ1-2,-,TRBV9
TGTGCCAGCAGTTTAGGTCAGGGATACCAAGAGACCCAGTACTTC,CASSLGQGYQETQYF,medium-sized,TRBJ2-5,-,TRBV27
TGTGCCAGCAGCTTTTACAGGGGGCGCGCCACAGATACGCAGTATTTT,CASSFYRGRATDTQYF,-,TRBJ2-3,TRBD1,TRBV7-2
TGTGCCAGTAGTATAGGGGGACTAGCGGGAGGTACCGGGGAGCTGTTTTTT,CASSIGGLAGGTGELFF,-,TRBJ2-2,TRBD2,TRBV19
TGCGCCAGCAGCCTCGGTTCTGGGCGCGGGAGGCAGAATGAGCAGTTCTTC,CASSLGSGRGRQNEQFF,-,TRBJ2-1,TRBD2,TRBV5-1
TGTGCCAGTAGGGGCCGGTCTGGTACGCAGTATTTT,CASRGRSGTQYF,once,TRBJ2-3,-,TRBV19
TGTGCCAGCAGTGGAACTAGCGGGTCCTACAATGAGCAGTTCTTC,CASSGTSGSYNEQFF,-,TRBJ2-1,TRBD2,TRBV2
TGTGCCAGCAGCCCGACAGGGGGGATGAACACTGAAGCTTTCTTT,CASSPTGGMNTEAFF,once,TRBJ1-1,TRBD1,TRBV5-4
TGTGCCAGCCGATCAGGGAATCAGCCCCAGCATTTT,CASRSGNQPQHF,-,TRBJ1-5,-,TRBV6-5
TGTGCCAGCAGTGTCCGACAGGACCAAGAGACCCAGTACTTC,CASSVRQDQETQYF,-,TRBJ2-5,-,TRBV2
TGTGCCAGCAGTTTAAATGGGGTAAGCTCCTACGAGCAGTACTTC,CASSLNGVSSYEQYF,-,TRBJ2-7,-,TRBV27
TGTGCCAGCAGCGAGCCCCCAGGTCTAGGCTATGGCTACACCTTC,CASSEPPGLGYGYTF,-,TRBJ1-2,-,TRBV5-6
TGTGCCAGCAGCAGGGACAGGGGAGGCGCTGAAGCTTTCTTT,CASSRDRGGAEAFF,-,TRBJ1-1,TRBD1,TRBV6-5
TGTGCCAGTAGTATACAAGCGGGAGGGCACAATGAGCAGTTCTTC,CASSIQAGGHNEQFF,-,TRBJ2-1,TRBD2,TRBV19
TGTGCCTGGAGTGTAAAATGGGGGTCCTACAATGAGCAGTTCTTC,CAWSVKWGSYNEQFF,-,TRBJ2-1,-,TRBV30
TGTGCCAGCTCACCACAGATCACAGGGGACACTGAAGCTTTCTTT,CASSPQITGDTEAFF,-,TRBJ1-1,TRBD1,TRBV18
TGTGCCTGGAGTGGCGACAGGGGGCCGGGGCTTAACACTGAAGCTTTCTTT,CAWSGDRGPGLNTEAFF,-,TRBJ1-1,TRBD1,TRBV30
TGTGCCAGCAGCGTAGACGGGGATTGGGCAGATACGCAGTATTTT,CASSVDGDWADTQYF,few,TRBJ2-3,-,TRBV9
TGTGCTAGTGGTTTTGGACCAGTTAGGGGAGAGACCCAGTACTTC,CASGFGPVRGETQYF,-,TRBJ2-5,-,TRBV12-5
TGCGCCAGCAGCCAGGCCGGTGGCTATGGCTACACCTTC,CASSQAGGYGYTF,-,TRBJ1-2,-,TRBV4-1
TGTGCCTGGAGTTCCTCGGGACCTCTGTACAATGAGCAGTTCTTC,CAWSSSGPLYNEQFF,-,TRBJ2-1,-,TRBV30
TGTGCCAGCAGAGCAGGGCCCAATCAGCCCCAGCATTTT,CASRAGPNQPQHF,-,TRBJ1-5,-,TRBV6-1
TGTGCCAGCAGCCAGGGACAGGGCCTAACAAACACTGAAGCTTTCTTT,CASSQGQGLTNTEAFF,-,TRBJ1-1,TRBD1,TRBV9
TGCGCCAGCAGTTTGGACACCCCTCAGCGGGGTAATGAGCAGTTCTTC,CASSLDTPQRGNEQFF,-,TRBJ2-1,TRBD2,TRBV5-1
TGTGCCAGCAGTTTGGGCTTTTTCCCTGGAAACACCATATATTTT,CASSLGFFPGNTIYF,-,TRBJ1-3,-,TRBV28
TGTGCCAGCCAGGAAACCGGACAGGGAGGAATCGCTTTCTTT,CASQETGQGGIAFF,-,TRBJ1-1,TRBD1,TRBV7-9
TGCAGCGTTGTTACTTCTAGCACGAACACCGGGGAGCTGTTTTTT,CSVVTSSTNTGELFF,-,TRBJ2-2,-,TRBV29-1
TGTGCCAGTAGTATTGAACTACTTCGGACAGATACGCAGTATTTT,CASSIELLRTDTQYF,-,TRBJ2-3,-,TRBV19
TGTGCCAGCAGCTCTCAGGGCGGGAGGAGCAATCAGCCCCAGCATTTT,CASSSQGGRSNQPQHF,-,TRBJ1-5,-,TRBV2
TGTGCCAGCAGCGCCGGGAGGACAGAAGGCTACACCTTC,CASSAGRTEGYTF,-,TRBJ1-2,-,TRBV2
TGCGCCAGCAGCTTGGCTCAGTACCCTTTTCGGTCCTACAATGAGCAGTTCTTC,CASSLAQYPFRSYNEQFF,-,TRBJ2-1,-,TRBV5-1
TGTGCCAGCAGCCAATTTACACAGAACACTGAAGCTTTCTTT,CASSQFTQNTEAFF,-,TRBJ1-1,-,TRBV4-2
TGTGCCAGCAGCCTTCAGGGGGGGAACACTGAAGCTTTCTTT,CASSLQGGNTEAFF,-,TRBJ1-1,TRBD1,TRBV11-1
TGTGCCAGTAGTAAGGGGGAATTGAGCTCCTACAATGAGCAGTTCTTC,CASSKGELSSYNEQFF,-,TRBJ2-1,-,TRBV19
TGTGCCAGCAGCTTTACGGGTAGCTCCTACGAGCAGTACTTC,CASSFTGSSYEQYF,-,TRBJ2-7,-,TRBV7-9
TGTGCCAGTAAAGCGGGAGTGAGCACAGATACGCAGTATTTT,CASKAGVSTDTQYF,-,TRBJ2-3,TRBD2,TRBV19
TGTGCCAGCAGCTTAGGGACTAGCGGGAGCGCAGATACGCAGTATTTT,CASSLGTSGSADTQYF,-,TRBJ2-3,TRBD2,TRBV9
TGTGCCAGCAGCGTAGCTCCGGGGCCACGAGAGACCCAGTACTTC,CASSVAPGPRETQYF,-,TRBJ2-5,-,TRBV9